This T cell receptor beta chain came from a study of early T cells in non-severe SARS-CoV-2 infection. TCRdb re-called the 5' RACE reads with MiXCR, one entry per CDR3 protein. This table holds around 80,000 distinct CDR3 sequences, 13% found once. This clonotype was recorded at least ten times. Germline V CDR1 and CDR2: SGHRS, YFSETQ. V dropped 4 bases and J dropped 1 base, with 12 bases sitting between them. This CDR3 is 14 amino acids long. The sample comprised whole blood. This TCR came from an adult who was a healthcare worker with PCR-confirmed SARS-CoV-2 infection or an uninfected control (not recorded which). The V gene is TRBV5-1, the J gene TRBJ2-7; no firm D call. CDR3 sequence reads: CASSLLRSSYEQYF. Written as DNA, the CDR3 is TGCGCCAGCAGCCTCCTTAGATCTTCCTACGAGCAGTACTTC.